A single sample gave rise to the 12 T cell receptor beta chains below, sequenced in a study of T cell responses to AZD1222 COVID-19 vaccine. TCRdb's table, derived via immunoSEQ multiplex PCR, lists solely in-frame clones and lacks some. Of 150,000 to 200,000 clones listed, 88% are singletons. The sequencing used peripheral blood, collected on day 0 of AZD1222 vaccination. These receptor sequences come from an adult in good health.

The CDR3 loop is CATSRVGDRGREKLFF. The CDR3 DNA is TGTGCCACCAGCAGAGTTGGGGACAGGGGGCGCGAAAAACTGTTTTTT. This chain links TRBV15 with TRBJ1-4; the match to TRBD1 covers 12 bases. J gave up 8 bases and V 1 base, and 5 bases lay outside the gene matches. The germline gives CDR1 LNHNV, CDR2 YYDKDF (reference sequence). The CDR3 runs 16 residues.

This clone was seen a single time. The rearrangement uses TRBV11-2 and TRBJ2-1; tentative D call: TRBD1 (6 bases). CDR3 length: 12 amino acids. Germline values: CDR1 SGHAT, CDR2 FQNNGV. V was pared by 4 bases and J by 8 bases, with 9 bases between. The CDR3 here is CASSSYRDEQFF. The CDR3 DNA is TGTGCCAGCAGCTCGTACAGGGATGAGCAGTTCTTC.

CDR3 amino acids: CANRTRNTGELFF. The CDR3 coding sequence is TGTGCCAACCGGACAAGGAACACCGGGGAGCTGTTTTTT. The chain couples TRBV19 to TRBJ2-2, with a weak D call TRBD1 (5 bases). Germline CDR1 reads LNHDA; CDR2 reads SQIVND (reference sequence). V lost 10 bases and J 1 base, leaving 10 bases between the germline ends. CDR3 size: 13 residues.

This clone has only one observation. The chain links TRBV11-2 to TRBJ2-3; D is uncertain. The CDR3 is 15 residues long. Germline values: CDR1 SGHAT, CDR2 FQNNGV. The V end lost 1 base, the J end lost 11 bases, and 19 bases lay between the germline ends. Here the CDR3 DNA reads TGTGCCAGCAGCTTAGTTCCGACGACAAGCCGCATGCAGTATTTT. Translation: CASSLVPTTSRMQYF.

J is TRBJ2-2 and V is TRBV2; perhaps TRBD1 as D (6 bases). V was trimmed by 9 bases and J by 4 bases, leaving 18 bases between them. The CDR3 is 15 amino acids. Germline V gives CDR1 SNHLY, CDR2 FYNNEI. CDR3 sequence reads: CARTGSALPTGELFF. The CDR3 coding sequence is TGTGCCAGGACAGGTTCGGCTCTCCCCACCGGGGAGCTGTTTTTT.

The CDR3 nucleotides are TGTGCCAGCAGCTCCAAGGCCGGGGAGCTGTTTTTT. Translated, it gives CASSSKAGELFF. The rearrangement uses TRBV7-3 and TRBJ2-2; D remains unclear. CDR1 SGHTA and CDR2 FQGTGA come from the germline V gene. Trimming stripped 4 bases from V and 6 bases from J, with 6 bases between. This CDR3 has 12 amino acids.

The V call is TRBV7-2, the J call TRBJ1-1; D is possibly TRBD1 (5 bases). Trimming took off 2 bases at V and 1 base at J, with 8 bases between the two ends. This CDR3 region has 14 residues. Looked up from germline, CDR1 is SGHTA and CDR2 is FQGNSA. CDR3 region: CASSLLGENTEAFF. CDR3 nucleotides: TGTGCCAGCAGCTTATTAGGGGAGAACACTGAAGCTTTCTTT.

The genes are TRBV4-1 and TRBJ1-2; unclear D gene. Trimming took 1 base from V and 3 from J, leaving 15 bases between them. This CDR3 contains 16 residues. Germline loops: CDR1 MGHRA, CDR2 YSYEKL. The chain's CDR3 is CASSQGSRADYYGYTF. DNA for the CDR3: TGCGCCAGCAGCCAAGGTTCCCGGGCCGATTACTATGGCTACACCTTC.

This rearrangement joins TRBV7-2 to TRBJ1-6, with D tentatively TRBD1 (5 bases). The V end lost 1 base, the J end lost 3 bases, and 13 bases lay between the germline ends. This CDR3 spans 17 amino acids. CDR1 is SGHTA and CDR2 is FQGNSA in the germline V gene. CDR3 loop: CASSLVQGLRYNSPLHF. The CDR3 nucleotides are TGTGCCAGCAGCTTAGTTCAGGGTTTGCGCTATAATTCACCCCTCCACTTT.

This chain uses TRBV19 with TRBJ1-4, with unresolved D. The CDR3 is made up of 13 amino acids. V shed 4 bases and J shed 8 bases, with 11 bases lying between them. The V gene's germline CDR1 is LNHDA and CDR2 SQIVND (reference sequence). The CDR3 protein is CASSKGFEEKLFF. In DNA form, the CDR3 reads TGTGCCAGTAGTAAAGGGTTTGAGGAAAAACTGTTTTTT.

The chain joins TRBV28 to TRBJ1-3; no clear D gene. V lost 7 bases and J lost 4, with 26 bases in between. Germline V CDR1 and CDR2: MDHEN, SYDVKM. The length of the CDR3 is 18 residues. Here the CDR3 reads CASKAFGVGFLRGNTIYF. Written as DNA, the CDR3 is TGTGCCAGCAAGGCCTTCGGGGTGGGGTTCCTTCGGGGAAACACCATATATTTT.

The chain couples TRBV11-2 to TRBJ2-5; 9 bases agree with TRBD2. The CDR3 is made up of 17 amino acids. The V gene end was trimmed by 5 bases and the J gene end by 5 bases; junction bases not matched to a gene: 15. Germline CDR1 SGHAT, CDR2 FQNNGV. DNA of the CDR3: TGTGCCAGCAGCCATGATTGGCAGCGGGGGGTGCCGGAGACCCAGTACTTC. Translating it yields CASSHDWQRGVPETQYF. The full variable domain, rest sourced from reference TRBV11-2 and TRBJ2-5, is EAGVAQSPRYKIIEKRQSVAFWCNPISGHATLYWYQQILGQGPKLLIQFQNNGVVDDSQLPKDRFSAERLKGVDSTLKIQPAKLEDSAVYLCASSHDWQRGVPETQYFGPGTRLLVL.